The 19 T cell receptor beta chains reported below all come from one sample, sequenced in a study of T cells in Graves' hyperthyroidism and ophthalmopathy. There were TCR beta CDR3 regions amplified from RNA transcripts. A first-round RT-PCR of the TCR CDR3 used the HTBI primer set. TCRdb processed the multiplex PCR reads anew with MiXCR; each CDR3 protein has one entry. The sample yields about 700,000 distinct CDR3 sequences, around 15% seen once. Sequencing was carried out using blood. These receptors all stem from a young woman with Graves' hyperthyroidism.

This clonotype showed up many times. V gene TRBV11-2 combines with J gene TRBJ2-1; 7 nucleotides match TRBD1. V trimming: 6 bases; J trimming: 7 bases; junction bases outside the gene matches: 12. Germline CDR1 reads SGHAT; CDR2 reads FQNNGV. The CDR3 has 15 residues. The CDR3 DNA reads TGTGCCAGCAGTCACCGGGACAGAGACAGGAATGAGCAGTTCTTC. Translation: CASSHRDRDRNEQFF.

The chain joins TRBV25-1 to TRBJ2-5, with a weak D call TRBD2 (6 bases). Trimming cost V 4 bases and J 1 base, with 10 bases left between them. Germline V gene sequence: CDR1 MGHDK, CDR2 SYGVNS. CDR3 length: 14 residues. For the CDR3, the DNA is TGTGCCAGCAGTGCCCGGGGGAGCCAAGAGACCCAGTACTTC. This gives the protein CASSARGSQETQYF.

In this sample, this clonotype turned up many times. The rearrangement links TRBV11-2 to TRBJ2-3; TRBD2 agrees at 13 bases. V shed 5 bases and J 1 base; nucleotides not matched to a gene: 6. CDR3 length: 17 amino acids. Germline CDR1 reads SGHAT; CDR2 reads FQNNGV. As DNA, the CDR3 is TGTGCCAGCAGCCGGCTACTAGCGGGAGGGGGCACAGATACGCAGTATTTT. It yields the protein CASSRLLAGGGTDTQYF.

The CDR3 nucleotides are TGTGCCAGCAGCTTCGCCGGGCGTAGGGTCGATGAGCAGTTCTTC. It translates to CASSFAGRRVDEQFF. The V call is TRBV7-3, the J call TRBJ2-1; D gene ambiguous. V lost 3 bases, J lost 8 bases, and 17 bases lay in between. Germline assignment: CDR1 SGHTA and CDR2 FQGTGA. The CDR3 sequence is 15 residues long.

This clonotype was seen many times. CDR3 sequence (DNA): TGTGCCAGCAGTCCCCGACTAGCGGCATACAATGAGCAGTTCTTC. Translating it yields CASSPRLAAYNEQFF. This rearrangement joins TRBV12-3 or TRBV12-4 to TRBJ2-1; 9 bases are a match to TRBD2. J gave up 4 bases and V 5 bases, and 6 bases lay outside the gene matches. The CDR3 is made up of 15 amino acids.

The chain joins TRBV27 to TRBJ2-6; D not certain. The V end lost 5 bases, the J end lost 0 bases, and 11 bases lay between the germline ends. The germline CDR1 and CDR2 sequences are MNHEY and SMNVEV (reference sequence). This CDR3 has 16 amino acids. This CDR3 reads CASSTVRVSGANVLTF. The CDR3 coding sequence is TGTGCCAGCAGTACCGTACGGGTCTCTGGGGCCAACGTCCTGACTTTC. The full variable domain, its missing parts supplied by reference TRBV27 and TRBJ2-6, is EAQVTQNPRYLITVTGKKLTVTCSQNMNHEYMSWYRQDPGLGLRQIYYSMNVEVTDKGDVPEGYKVSRKEKRNFPLILESPSPNQTSLYFCASSTVRVSGANVLTFGAGSRLTVL.

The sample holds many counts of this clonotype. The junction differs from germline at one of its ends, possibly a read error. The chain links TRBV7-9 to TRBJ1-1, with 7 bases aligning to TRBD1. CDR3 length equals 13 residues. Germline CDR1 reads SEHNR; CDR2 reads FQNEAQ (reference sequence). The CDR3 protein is CASSPGTVTAAFF. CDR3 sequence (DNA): TGTGCCAGCAGCCCCGGGACAGTGACTGCAGCTTTCTTT.

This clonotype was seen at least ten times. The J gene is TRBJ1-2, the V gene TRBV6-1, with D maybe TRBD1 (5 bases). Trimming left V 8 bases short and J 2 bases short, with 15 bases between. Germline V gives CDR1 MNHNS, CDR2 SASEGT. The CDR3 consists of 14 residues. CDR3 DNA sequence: TGTGCCAGCGATTCTGGGACTTTCAACTATGGCTACACCTTC. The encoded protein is CASDSGTFNYGYTF.

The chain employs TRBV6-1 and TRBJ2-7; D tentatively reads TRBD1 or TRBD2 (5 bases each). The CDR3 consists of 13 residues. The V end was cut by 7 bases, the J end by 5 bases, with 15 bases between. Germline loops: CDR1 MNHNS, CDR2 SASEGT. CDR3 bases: TGTGCCAGCACCGGGGCTGGGGCCAACGAGCAGTACTTC. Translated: CASTGAGANEQYF.

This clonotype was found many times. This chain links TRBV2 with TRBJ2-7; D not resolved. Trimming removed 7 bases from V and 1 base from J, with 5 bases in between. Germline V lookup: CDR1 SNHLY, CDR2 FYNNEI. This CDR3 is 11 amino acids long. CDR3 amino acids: CASTQSYEQYF. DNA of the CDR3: TGTGCCAGCACCCAGTCCTACGAGCAGTACTTC.

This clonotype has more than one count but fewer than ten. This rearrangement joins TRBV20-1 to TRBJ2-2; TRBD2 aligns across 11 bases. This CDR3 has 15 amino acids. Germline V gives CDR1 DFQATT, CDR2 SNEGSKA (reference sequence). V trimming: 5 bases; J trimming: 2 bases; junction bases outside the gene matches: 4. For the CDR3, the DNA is TGCAGTGCTCGGACTAGCGGGCCTAACACCGGGGAGCTGTTTTTT. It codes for CSARTSGPNTGELFF.

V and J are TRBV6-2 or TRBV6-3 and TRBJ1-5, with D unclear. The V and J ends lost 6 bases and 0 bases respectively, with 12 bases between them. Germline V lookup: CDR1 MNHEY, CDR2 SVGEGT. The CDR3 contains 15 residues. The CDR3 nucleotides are TGTGCCAGCAGAATACAGCTGTATAGCAATCAGCCCCAGCATTTT. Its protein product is CASRIQLYSNQPQHF.

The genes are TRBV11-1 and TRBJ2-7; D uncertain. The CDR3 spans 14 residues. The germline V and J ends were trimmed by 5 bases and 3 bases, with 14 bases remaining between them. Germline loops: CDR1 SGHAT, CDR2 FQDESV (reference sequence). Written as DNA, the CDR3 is TGTGCCAGCAGCCCCTTGGCAATCGACTACGAGCAGTACTTC. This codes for CASSPLAIDYEQYF.

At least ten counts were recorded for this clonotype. Here the CDR3 reads CASSLTSGGPYEQYF. DNA of the CDR3: TGTGCCAGCAGCCTTACTAGCGGAGGCCCCTACGAGCAGTACTTC. The gene calls are TRBV13 and TRBJ2-7; 8 nucleotides line up with TRBD2. V was clipped by 5 bases and J by 2 bases; unmatched bases: 8. The CDR3 contains 15 residues. Germline values: CDR1 PRHDT, CDR2 FYEKMQ (reference sequence).

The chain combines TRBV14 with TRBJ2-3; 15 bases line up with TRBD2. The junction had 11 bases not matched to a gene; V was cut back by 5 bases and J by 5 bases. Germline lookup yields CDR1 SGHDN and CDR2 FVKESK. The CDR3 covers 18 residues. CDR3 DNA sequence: TGTGCCAGCAGCGAATACGGACTAGCGGGAGGGCCGGGAGATACGCAGTATTTT. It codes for CASSEYGLAGGPGDTQYF.

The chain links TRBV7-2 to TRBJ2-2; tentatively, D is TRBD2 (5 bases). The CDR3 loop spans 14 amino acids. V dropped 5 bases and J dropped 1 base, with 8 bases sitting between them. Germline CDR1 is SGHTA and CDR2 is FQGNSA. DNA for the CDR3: TGTGCCAGCAGCCATAGCGAGAACACCGGGGAGCTGTTTTTT. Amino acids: CASSHSENTGELFF.

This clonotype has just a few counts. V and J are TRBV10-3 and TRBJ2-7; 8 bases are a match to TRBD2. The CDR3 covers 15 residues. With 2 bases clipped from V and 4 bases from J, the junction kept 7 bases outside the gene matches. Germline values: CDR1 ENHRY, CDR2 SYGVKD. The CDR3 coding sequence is TGTGCCATCAGTGAGGGAGTAGCGGGGATTTACGAGCAGTACTTC. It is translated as CAISEGVAGIYEQYF.

The CDR3 DNA reads TGTGCCAGCAGCGGGATGGGCAGCTCCTACAATGAGCAGTTCTTC. As protein: CASSGMGSSYNEQFF. V is TRBV7-3 and J is TRBJ2-1, with D unresolved. There are 15 residues in the CDR3. In germline, CDR1 is SGHTA, CDR2 FQGTGA. V dropped 5 bases and J dropped 0 bases, with 11 bases sitting between them.

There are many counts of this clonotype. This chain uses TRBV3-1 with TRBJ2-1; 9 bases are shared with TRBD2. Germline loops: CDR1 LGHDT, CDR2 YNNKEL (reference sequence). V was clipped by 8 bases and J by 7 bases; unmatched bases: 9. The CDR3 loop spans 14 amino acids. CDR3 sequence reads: CASRRSAGGNEQFF. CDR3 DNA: TGTGCCAGCCGTAGGTCAGCGGGAGGAAATGAGCAGTTCTTC.